This T cell receptor (beta chain) was recovered during a study of blood T cell repertoires in COVID-19. Study at large: T cells, B-cell-depleted T cells, or PBMCs supplied cDNA or gDNA.

The table came from immunoSEQ multiplex PCR; TCRdb's copy has only in-frame clones and leaves some out. Of tens of thousands of clones in the sample, approximately 82% were seen once. This CDR3 has 11 residues. The germline V and J ends were trimmed by 6 bases and 6 bases, with 9 bases remaining between them. Germline CDR1 is MDHEN and CDR2 is SYDVKM. The J gene is TRBJ2-7, the V gene TRBV28; tentative D call: TRBD1 (6 bases). The source is a man aged 50 or older with active COVID-19. The material sequenced was peripheral blood. CDR3 in DNA: TGTGCCAGCAGGGGGACATTCGAGCAGTACTTC. This gives the protein CASRGTFEQYF.